These 13 T cell receptor beta chains originate from one sample sequenced in a study of T cell repertoires in cytomegalovirus infection. Antigen specificity for these receptors is unknown. A single record per CDR3 protein comes from TCRdb applying MiXCR to the reads. The repertoire holds 800,000 to 950,000 distinct CDR3 sequences, with approximately 32% as singletons. The input for sequencing was cultured CD8+ T cells from PBMCs, taken from culture after CMV antigen stimulation. These receptors were obtained from a human donor in good health (CMV status not recorded). Some clones in this sample may be carry-over from other donors' samples.

This clonotype was recorded many times. This chain joins TRBV4-1 and TRBJ1-2; D unclear. Trimming cost V 0 bases and J 8 bases, with 22 bases left between them. This CDR3 comprises 17 residues. Looked up from germline, CDR1 is MGHRA and CDR2 is YSYEKL. In DNA, the CDR3 is TGCGCCAGCAGCCAAGATGGTAGACATTCAATTGGTATAGGCTACACCTTC. Translating it yields CASSQDGRHSIGIGYTF.

This chain connects TRBV6-2 or TRBV6-3 to TRBJ2-3, with no clear D. The germline V and J ends were trimmed by 6 bases and 4 bases, with 8 bases remaining between them. The germline V gene has CDR1 MNHEY and CDR2 SVGEGT. The CDR3 has 12 residues. This CDR3 reads CASRSYADTQYF. CDR3 coding DNA: TGTGCCAGCAGGTCTTACGCAGATACGCAGTATTTT.

The gene calls are TRBV7-6 and TRBJ1-5; the match to TRBD1 covers 7 bases. The J segment lost 3 bases and the V segment lost 0 bases, leaving 2 bases of the junction unmatched. Germline loops: CDR1 SGHVS, CDR2 FNYEAQ. The length of the CDR3 is 15 residues. DNA of the CDR3: TGTGCCAGCAGCTTAGCGGGACAGATCAATCAGCCCCAGCATTTT. Protein sequence: CASSLAGQINQPQHF.

This clonotype was counted a few times. V is TRBV19 and J is TRBJ1-1; D unclear. CDR1 is LNHDA and CDR2 is SQIVND in the germline V gene (reference sequence). V lost 6 bases to trimming and J lost 1 base, with 6 bases between them. The CDR3 loop spans 12 amino acids. CDR3 amino acids: CASRLANTEAFF. In DNA, the CDR3 is TGTGCCAGTAGGTTGGCGAACACTGAAGCTTTCTTT.

This clonotype has only a few counts. J is TRBJ1-2 and V is TRBV19; D unclear. CDR3 size: 12 residues. Trimming took 7 bases from V and 4 from J, leaving 10 bases between them. Germline CDR1 LNHDA, CDR2 SQIVND (reference sequence). CDR3 DNA sequence: TGTGCCAGTACCGCCATGGGCTATGGCTACACCTTC. It translates to CASTAMGYGYTF.

The V gene is TRBV29-1, the J gene TRBJ2-6; 7 nucleotides align to TRBD1. The ends lost 6 bases at V and 0 bases at J; junction bases unmatched: 11. This CDR3 is built from 17 residues. Germline lookup yields CDR1 SQVTM and CDR2 ANQGSEA. For the CDR3, the DNA is TGCAGCGTCGACCACGCAGGGGGAAGCTCTGGGGCCAACGTCCTGACTTTC. The encoded protein is CSVDHAGGSSGANVLTF.

The gene calls are TRBV11-3 and TRBJ2-1; 14 positions match TRBD2. CDR1 is SGHNT, CDR2 YENEEA, per germline. The junction had 13 bases not matched to a gene; V was cut back by 6 bases and J by 0 bases. This CDR3 comprises 20 residues. The CDR3 nucleotides read TGTGCCAGCAGTACTTACCGGACTAGCGGGGGGCCAAGCTCCTACAATGAGCAGTTCTTC. This translates into CASSTYRTSGGPSSYNEQFF.

The V call is TRBV7-9, the J call TRBJ2-7; possible D gene TRBD1, 6 bases. V dropped 8 bases and J dropped 1 base, with 18 bases sitting between them. Germline V gene lookup returns CDR1 SEHNR and CDR2 FQNEAQ (reference sequence). This CDR3 is 15 amino acids long. The DNA of the CDR3 is TGTGCCAGCTCAGAATCAGGGGCCCTTTCCTACGAGCAGTACGTC. Protein: CASSESGALSYEQYV.

This clonotype was detected many times. The CDR3 DNA reads as TGTGCCAGCAGCAAAGGGACTACGACCTACAATGAGCAGTTCTTC. Its translation is CASSKGTTTYNEQFF. V gene TRBV7-2 combines with J gene TRBJ2-1, with 7 nucleotides matching TRBD2. The germline V gene has CDR1 SGHTA and CDR2 FQGNSA. This CDR3 is built from 15 residues. Trimming took 5 bases from V and 2 from J; bases not matched to a gene: 6.

This clonotype was seen many times. The gene calls are TRBV20-1 and TRBJ1-5; D not resolved. Germline V gene data show CDR1 as DFQATT and CDR2 as SNEGSKA (reference sequence). V was shortened by 4 bases and J by 6 bases, with 16 bases between the two germline ends. This CDR3 is built from 14 residues. In nucleotides, the CDR3 is TGCAGTGCTACCCTCGTGGGGTCTGGTCAGCCCCAGCATTTT. Translated, it gives CSATLVGSGQPQHF.

The V and J genes are TRBV5-6 and TRBJ2-1, with D perhaps matching TRBD1 (5 bases). Deletions cut 4 bases from V and 2 bases from J, with 13 bases between. CDR1 and CDR2 from the germline V gene are SGHDT and YYEEEE. This CDR3 has 15 residues. CDR3 nucleotide sequence: TGTGCCAGCAGCCCAGCCCGGACACCCTACAATGAGCAGTTCTTC. Its translation: CASSPARTPYNEQFF. Based on the CDR3 plus reference TRBV5-6 and TRBJ2-1, the full variable domain is DAGVTQSPTHLIKTRGQQVTLRCSPKSGHDTVSWYQQALGQGPQFIFQYYEEEERQRGNFPDRFSGHQFPNYSSELNVNALLLGDSALYLCASSPARTPYNEQFFGPGTRLTVL.

This clonotype was counted ten times or more. The chain uses TRBV7-8 and TRBJ2-1, with D possibly called TRBD1 or TRBD2 (6 bases each). Trimming pared 5 bases from V and 4 bases from J, leaving 18 bases between. The CDR3 runs to 16 residues. Per the germline V gene, CDR1 is SGHVS and CDR2 is FQNEAQ. CDR3 loop: CASSPRGGEAYNEQFF. DNA for the CDR3: TGTGCCAGCAGCCCCAGGGGCGGGGAGGCATACAATGAGCAGTTCTTC.

V and J are TRBV14 and TRBJ1-2, with 8 bases lining up with TRBD1. Germline CDR1 SGHDN, CDR2 FVKESK. CDR3 size: 15 residues. With V trimmed by 3 bases and J by 7 bases, 10 bases remained unmatched. The CDR3 protein is CASSQWGQGALGYTF. The CDR3 region has the DNA TGTGCCAGCAGCCAGTGGGGTCAGGGGGCTCTTGGCTACACCTTC.